These 30 T cell receptor beta chains were all obtained from the same sample, sequenced in a study of blood T cell repertoires in COVID-19. Generated by immunoSEQ multiplex PCR, the TCRdb table keeps only in-frame clones and is missing some. Of 180,000 or so clones listed, around 86% are singletons. What was sequenced was peripheral blood. The receptors were sampled from a man between 60 and 75 years old with acute or convalescent COVID-19.

The chain has TRBV7-9 and TRBJ2-7; TRBD1 agrees at 7 bases. J was trimmed by 5 bases and V by 4 bases; bases with no gene match: 8. The CDR3 covers 14 residues. CDR1 and CDR2 from the germline V gene are SEHNR and FQNEAQ (reference sequence). CDR3 sequence: CASSSRQGRHEQYF. Written as DNA, the CDR3 is TGTGCCAGCAGCTCCCGACAGGGTCGGCACGAGCAGTACTTC.

CDR3 sequence: CASGPTGQPQHF. In DNA, the CDR3 is TGTGCCAGCGGCCCGACCGGGCAGCCCCAGCATTTT. This chain joins TRBV28 and TRBJ1-5; D uncertain. The CDR3 sequence is 12 residues long. The germline V gene has CDR1 MDHEN and CDR2 SYDVKM. Trimming took 8 bases from V and 7 from J, leaving 12 bases between them.

V and J are TRBV14 and TRBJ1-6; D gene ambiguous. V was clipped by 4 bases and J by 8 bases, with 9 bases between them. The germline gives CDR1 SGHDN, CDR2 FVKESK. This CDR3 is built from 13 residues. CDR3 coding DNA: TGTGCCAGCAGCCGGGCGATTCATTCACCCCTCCACTTT. Its translation: CASSRAIHSPLHF.

The CDR3 DNA reads as TGTGCCAGCAGTGGGTTCAGGGGGGTGGCTGAAGCTTTCTTT. This gives the protein CASSGFRGVAEAFF. The genes are TRBV2 and TRBJ1-1; 7 bases agree with TRBD1. CDR3 length: 14 amino acids. The V segment lost 4 bases and the J segment 6 bases; nucleotides outside the gene matches: 8. The germline gives CDR1 SNHLY, CDR2 FYNNEI.

This clone came up once. This CDR3 reads CASSLPGQGVGGYTF. Written as DNA, the CDR3 is TGTGCCAGCAGCTTACCGGGACAGGGAGTGGGTGGCTACACCTTC. The chain employs TRBV5-4 and TRBJ1-2; 9 bases align to TRBD1. Unmatched junction bases numbered 9, after V lost 2 bases and J lost 7 bases. CDR1 is SGHNT and CDR2 is YYREEE in the germline V gene (reference sequence). This CDR3 is built from 15 residues. Using reference TRBV5-4 and TRBJ1-2 for the parts outside the CDR3, the full variable domain is ETGVTQSPTHLIKTRGQQVTLRCSSQSGHNTVSWYQQALGQGPQFIFQYYREEENGRGNFPPRFSGLQFPNYSSELNVNALELDDSALYLCASSLPGQGVGGYTFGSGTRLTVV.

The J gene is TRBJ2-3, the V gene TRBV4-1, with 15 bases identical to TRBD2. V trimming: 1 base; J trimming: 5 bases; junction bases outside the gene matches: 4. The CDR3 consists of 17 residues. Germline V CDR1 and CDR2: MGHRA, YSYEKL. In DNA form, the CDR3 reads TGCGCCAGCAGCCAAGTCAGGACTAGCGGGAGGGTAGATACGCAGTATTTT. It specifies CASSQVRTSGRVDTQYF.

The rearrangement links TRBV6-6 to TRBJ1-2; possible D gene TRBD1, 6 bases. The V end lost 4 bases, the J end lost 3 bases, and 12 bases lay between the germline ends. CDR3 length: 14 residues. CDR1 MNHNY and CDR2 SVGAGI come from the germline V gene (reference sequence). For the CDR3, the DNA is TGTGCCAGCAGTTTACAGGGTATGGACTATGGCTACACCTTC. Translation: CASSLQGMDYGYTF.

The V gene is TRBV4-2, the J gene TRBJ2-1, with 8 bases identical to TRBD2. This CDR3 comprises 15 residues. Germline V gene data show CDR1 as LGHNA and CDR2 as YNFKEQ. V lost 2 bases and J lost 7; bases outside the gene matches: 7. This CDR3 is CASSQSSGIANEQFF. In DNA, the CDR3 is TGTGCCAGCAGCCAAAGTAGCGGGATAGCGAATGAGCAGTTCTTC.

This clone occurred once. This chain uses TRBV6-2 or TRBV6-3 with TRBJ2-3; D might be TRBD1 (5 bases). Germline loops: CDR1 MNHEY, CDR2 SVGEGT. The CDR3 covers 16 residues. Between the trimmed V and J ends, which lost 4 bases and 4 bases, there was a span of 18 bases. CDR3 protein: CASSSFQGRNADTQYF. CDR3 bases: TGTGCCAGCAGTTCTTTCCAGGGAAGAAATGCAGATACGCAGTATTTT.

V is TRBV6-5 and J is TRBJ1-3; D call uncertain. Trimming removed 8 bases at V and 1 base at J, with 6 bases between. Germline assignment: CDR1 MNHEY and CDR2 SVGAGI. This CDR3 contains 12 residues. For the CDR3, the DNA is TGTGCCAGCCGGGTTTCTGGAAACACCATATATTTT. It encodes CASRVSGNTIYF.

V is TRBV13 and J is TRBJ1-1, with 8 bases lining up with TRBD1. The CDR3 has 16 residues. Per the germline V gene, CDR1 is PRHDT and CDR2 is FYEKMQ (reference sequence). V shed 5 bases and J 0 bases; nucleotides not matched to a gene: 8. CDR3 coding DNA: TGTGCCAGCAGCCTCCGTAGGACAGGGATGAACACTGAAGCTTTCTTT. Protein: CASSLRRTGMNTEAFF.

The V gene is TRBV24-1, the J gene TRBJ2-1, with TRBD2 matching over 8 bases. The CDR3 consists of 14 residues. In germline, CDR1 is KGHDR, CDR2 SFDVKD. V dropped 7 bases and J dropped 6; count of bases not matched to a gene: 7. The CDR3 region is CATRAGEWPNEQFF. The CDR3 bases are TGTGCCACCAGAGCGGGAGAATGGCCCAATGAGCAGTTCTTC.

J is TRBJ2-2 and V is TRBV5-4, with TRBD1 matching 7 bases. In germline, CDR1 is SGHNT, CDR2 YYREEE (reference sequence). The CDR3 consists of 14 residues. The V segment lost 1 base and the J segment 4 bases; nucleotides outside the gene matches: 1. CDR3 protein: CASSLYRGTGELFF. CDR3 in DNA: TGTGCCAGCAGCTTGTACAGGGGCACCGGGGAGCTGTTTTTT.

The rearrangement joins TRBV5-1 to TRBJ2-2; perhaps TRBD2 as D (6 bases). CDR1 is SGHRS and CDR2 is YFSETQ in the germline V gene. This CDR3 is 15 amino acids long. Trimming took off 0 bases at V and 5 bases at J, with 11 bases between the two ends. The CDR3 region has the DNA TGCGCCAGCAGCTTGGACGGGAGTGGAACCGGGGAGCTGTTTTTT. Translation gives CASSLDGSGTGELFF.

As to this clone: One end of the junction is discordant with germline, which a read error may explain. The chain recombines TRBV19 with TRBJ2-5; a possible D gene is TRBD2 (6 bases). The CDR3 sequence is 13 residues long. The germline gives CDR1 LNHDA, CDR2 SQIVND (reference sequence). The CDR3 loop is CASSIGDSSRRNF. Written as DNA, the CDR3 is TGTGCCAGTAGTATTGGGGACTCTTCGAGACGGAACTTC.

The chain carries TRBV11-2 and TRBJ1-5; TRBD1 matches at 7 bases. Trimming at V came to 5 bases and at J to 9 bases, leaving 13 bases not matched to a gene. Germline V gene sequence: CDR1 SGHAT, CDR2 FQNNGV. This CDR3 is built from 15 residues. The CDR3 bases are TGTGCCAGCAGCCCTGGCGACAGGGCCCTGGGGCCCCAGCATTTT. It translates to CASSPGDRALGPQHF. Variable domain in full (rest from reference TRBV11-2 and TRBJ1-5): EAGVAQSPRYKIIEKRQSVAFWCNPISGHATLYWYQQILGQGPKLLIQFQNNGVVDDSQLPKDRFSAERLKGVDSTLKIQPAKLEDSAVYLCASSPGDRALGPQHFGDGTRLSIL.

The rearrangement joins TRBV4-2 to TRBJ2-1; 12 bases map to TRBD2. Germline V gene data show CDR1 as LGHNA and CDR2 as YNFKEQ. Trimming at V came to 1 base and at J to 9 bases, leaving 4 bases not matched to a gene. The CDR3 runs 15 residues. The CDR3 sequence is CASSQAGTSGPEQFF. The CDR3 DNA reads as TGTGCCAGCAGCCAAGCCGGGACTAGCGGGCCTGAGCAGTTCTTC.

This chain connects TRBV19 to TRBJ1-5, with D possibly matching TRBD1 (5 bases). Germline assignment: CDR1 LNHDA and CDR2 SQIVND (reference sequence). The CDR3 is 15 residues long. V lost 7 bases to trimming and J lost 11 bases, with 24 bases between them. The CDR3 reads CASKGGEGGGTTQHF. The CDR3 DNA sequence: TGTGCCAGTAAAGGAGGGGAGGGAGGAGGGACCACCCAGCATTTT. Based on the CDR3 plus reference TRBV19 and TRBJ1-5, the full variable domain is DGGITQSPKYLFRKEGQNVTLSCEQNLNHDAMYWYRQDPGQGLRLIYYSQIVNDFQKGDIAEGYSVSREKKESFPLTVTSAQKNPTAFYLCASKGGEGGGTTQHFGDGTRLSIL.

The V call is TRBV28, the J call TRBJ1-4; 8 bases map to TRBD1. Germline lookup yields CDR1 MDHEN and CDR2 SYDVKM. The ends lost 3 bases at V and 8 bases at J; junction bases unmatched: 11. This CDR3 comprises 16 residues. CDR3 bases: TGTGCCAGCAGTTTTGGGGCAGGGGGCGAGAGGGAAAAACTGTTTTTT. Protein: CASSFGAGGEREKLFF.

The chain couples TRBV5-1 to TRBJ2-1; 7 nucleotides align to TRBD1. V shed 4 bases and J 9 bases; nucleotides not matched to a gene: 7. Germline V lookup: CDR1 SGHRS, CDR2 YFSETQ. CDR3 size: 13 residues. CDR3 nucleotides: TGCGCCAGCAGCGTCGCACAGGGGACTGAGCAGTTCTTC. Its protein product is CASSVAQGTEQFF.

J is TRBJ2-3 and V is TRBV28, with 10 bases identical to TRBD1. The CDR3 is made up of 16 amino acids. V dropped 4 bases and J dropped 3; count of bases not matched to a gene: 7. Per germline, CDR1 MDHEN and CDR2 SYDVKM. CDR3: CASSSFGTGETDTQYF. The CDR3 DNA follows: TGTGCCAGCAGTTCCTTCGGGACAGGGGAGACAGATACGCAGTATTTT.

V usage is TRBV7-3 and J usage is TRBJ2-3; TRBD2 matches at 9 bases. Losses at the gene ends were 2 bases for V and 3 bases for J; bases not matched to a gene: 6. Germline assignment: CDR1 SGHTA and CDR2 FQGTGA. The CDR3 is 16 amino acids. CDR3 amino acids: CASSLSTAGGTDTQYF. Here the CDR3 DNA reads TGTGCCAGCAGCTTATCTACGGCGGGAGGGACAGATACGCAGTATTTT. Combining the CDR3 with reference TRBV7-3 and TRBJ2-3 gives the whole variable domain GAGVSQTPSNKVTEKGKYVELRCDPISGHTALYWYRQSLGQGPEFLIYFQGTGAADDSGLPNDRFFAVRPEGSVSTLKIQRTERGDSAVYLCASSLSTAGGTDTQYFGPGTRLTVL.

The CDR3 region is CASSFKSGTDTQYF. The DNA of the CDR3 is TGTGCCAGCAGCTTCAAGAGCGGGACAGATACGCAGTATTTT. The chain is built from TRBV5-4 and TRBJ2-3; TRBD2 is a possible D gene (6 bases). There are 14 residues in the CDR3. Germline loops: CDR1 SGHNT, CDR2 YYREEE (reference sequence). With 2 bases removed from V and 3 bases from J, the gap between germline ends came to 10 bases.

V and J are TRBV5-1 and TRBJ2-7, with TRBD1 matching over 7 bases. V trimming: 4 bases; J trimming: 0 bases; junction bases outside the gene matches: 7. Germline V gene lookup returns CDR1 SGHRS and CDR2 YFSETQ. The CDR3 sequence is 15 residues long. DNA for the CDR3: TGCGCCAGCAGCCCGGACAGGATGAGCTCCTACGAGCAGTACTTC. Its protein product is CASSPDRMSSYEQYF.

This chain uses TRBV7-2 with TRBJ2-7; maybe TRBD2 (5 bases). The CDR3 spans 16 residues. The germline V gene has CDR1 SGHTA and CDR2 FQGNSA. The V end lost 1 base, the J end lost 2 bases, and 15 bases lay between the germline ends. The CDR3 loop reads CASSLGLSGYTYEQYF. CDR3 coding DNA: TGTGCCAGCAGCTTAGGCCTTTCGGGGTACACCTACGAGCAGTACTTC.

V and J are TRBV9 and TRBJ1-2; maybe TRBD1 (6 bases). This CDR3 spans 17 amino acids. The germline gives CDR1 SGDLS, CDR2 YYNGEE. V was cut by 0 bases and J by 0 bases, with 15 bases left in between. This CDR3 reads CASSVGPGQFPNYGYTF. The CDR3 nucleotides read TGTGCCAGCAGCGTAGGCCCCGGACAGTTTCCTAACTATGGCTACACCTTC.

The rearrangement links TRBV6-6 to TRBJ1-2, with D possibly matching TRBD1 (5 bases). This CDR3 contains 11 residues. V lost 5 bases, J lost 7 bases, and 8 bases lay in between. The germline V gene encodes CDR1 MNHNY and CDR2 SVGAGI (reference sequence). CDR3: CASSPGGGYTF. CDR3 nucleotides: TGTGCCAGCAGTCCGGGGGGTGGCTACACCTTC.

The genes are TRBV19 and TRBJ1-1; the D gene is possibly TRBD1 (5 bases). Trimming took off 2 bases at V and 1 base at J, with 23 bases between the two ends. The CDR3 covers 19 residues. The germline V gene has CDR1 LNHDA and CDR2 SQIVND (reference sequence). CDR3 amino acids: CASSIKSFGLTAQNTEAFF. Written as DNA, the CDR3 is TGTGCCAGTAGTATAAAGAGTTTCGGGTTGACAGCACAGAACACTGAAGCTTTCTTT.

This chain's CDR3 is CASSRTIQGRTNEKLFF. DNA for the CDR3: TGCGCCAGCAGTCGGACAATACAGGGCCGAACTAATGAAAAACTGTTTTTT. The chain uses TRBV5-1 and TRBJ1-4, with D maybe TRBD1 (6 bases). From germline, CDR1 is SGHRS and CDR2 YFSETQ. The CDR3 has 17 residues. Trimming took off 5 bases at V and 1 base at J, with 18 bases between the two ends.

The chain links TRBV18 to TRBJ2-7; D remains ambiguous. Germline loops: CDR1 KGHSH, CDR2 LQKENI. V dropped 8 bases and J dropped 1 base, with 6 bases sitting between them. This CDR3 spans 11 amino acids. CDR3 sequence reads: CASPQSYEQYF. The CDR3 bases are TGTGCCAGCCCCCAATCCTACGAGCAGTACTTC.